A single sample gave rise to the 27 T cell receptor beta chains below, sequenced in a study of shared clonotypes between healthy human individuals. Method: immunoSEQ multiplex PCR; TCRdb's copy keeps in-frame clones and lacks some. The table includes 2,500,000 or so clones, roughly 90% detected once. Sequencing was carried out using naive CD4+ T cells from PBMCs. Specified subset: CD45RA+ positively selected. The receptors come from a man in his late teens or twenties in good health. Some clones in this sample may be carry-over from other donors' samples.

The chain carries TRBV5-4 and TRBJ1-1; 7 bases map to TRBD1. Per germline, CDR1 SGHNT and CDR2 YYREEE (reference sequence). V was clipped by 0 bases and J by 0 bases; unmatched bases: 5. This CDR3 is built from 16 residues. CDR3 nucleotide sequence: TGTGCCAGCAGCTTGGAAGGGGGCGTCATGAACACTGAAGCTTTCTTT. Translation: CASSLEGGVMNTEAFF.

A note on this clone: In the same sample, other DNA sequences code for this CDR3. The chain has TRBV11-2 and TRBJ2-3; 11 bases line up with TRBD2. Unmatched junction bases numbered 3, after V lost 1 base and J lost 3 bases. CDR1 is SGHAT, CDR2 FQNNGV, per germline. CDR3 size: 16 residues. The CDR3 bases are TGTGCCAGCAGCTTAGTTCTAGCGGGAGGAACAGATACGCAGTATTTT. It translates to CASSLVLAGGTDTQYF.

This clone was counted a few times. This chain connects TRBV28 to TRBJ1-1; possibly TRBD1 for D (5 bases). This CDR3 is 12 amino acids long. The germline V gene has CDR1 MDHEN and CDR2 SYDVKM. The germline V and J ends were trimmed by 8 bases and 10 bases, with 17 bases remaining between them. CDR3 sequence (DNA): TGTGCCAGCCTAATAAGGGGTCGGGGAGCTTTCTTT. Encoded protein: CASLIRGRGAFF.

V and J are TRBV7-2 and TRBJ1-2; 10 nucleotides agree with TRBD1. Germline V gene data show CDR1 as SGHTA and CDR2 as FQGNSA. The CDR3 length is 15 residues. Trimming at V came to 5 bases and at J to 6 bases, leaving 9 bases not matched to a gene. This chain's CDR3 is CASSATRQGADGYTF. The CDR3 DNA sequence: TGTGCCAGCAGCGCCACGCGACAGGGGGCGGATGGCTACACCTTC.

The genes are TRBV28 and TRBJ2-7; D call uncertain. The CDR3 is 15 amino acids. Between the trimmed V and J ends, which lost 6 bases and 4 bases, there was a span of 19 bases. Germline loops: CDR1 MDHEN, CDR2 SYDVKM. CDR3 residues: CASSPDVAGSYEQYF. CDR3 DNA: TGTGCCAGCAGCCCGGACGTGGCCGGGTCTTACGAGCAGTACTTC. Looking up the rest from reference TRBV28 and TRBJ2-7 gives the full variable domain: DVKVTQSSRYLVKRTGEKVFLECVQDMDHENMFWYRQDPGLGLRLIYFSYDVKMKEKGDIPEGYSVSREKKERFSLILESASTNQTSMYLCASSPDVAGSYEQYFGPGTRLTVT.

V is TRBV7-3 and J is TRBJ2-2; D is undetermined. The V gene lost 0 bases and the J gene lost 0 bases, with 5 bases spanning the gap. Germline values: CDR1 SGHTA, CDR2 FQGTGA. This CDR3 comprises 15 residues. CDR3 DNA sequence: TGTGCCAGCAGCTTAACGACCGCGAACACCGGGGAGCTGTTTTTT. This sequence encodes CASSLTTANTGELFF. The full variable domain, in which reference TRBV7-3 and TRBJ2-2 provide the parts outside the CDR3, is GAGVSQTPSNKVTEKGKYVELRCDPISGHTALYWYRQSLGQGPEFLIYFQGTGAADDSGLPNDRFFAVRPEGSVSTLKIQRTERGDSAVYLCASSLTTANTGELFFGEGSRLTVL.

The chain combines TRBV7-8 with TRBJ2-3; D unclear. Germline values: CDR1 SGHVS, CDR2 FQNEAQ. CDR3 length equals 14 residues. V lost 5 bases and J lost 4, with 13 bases in between. CDR3 in amino acids: CASSPQNMADTQYF. DNA of the CDR3: TGTGCCAGCAGCCCCCAGAATATGGCAGATACGCAGTATTTT.

The chain joins TRBV11-2 to TRBJ2-3; no definite D call. V gave up 0 bases and J gave up 5 bases, with 9 bases separating them. The CDR3 consists of 14 residues. Germline CDR1 is SGHAT and CDR2 is FQNNGV. The CDR3 spells CASSLEYRVDTQYF. CDR3 coding DNA: TGTGCCAGCAGCTTAGAGTATCGAGTAGATACGCAGTATTTT.

Points on this clone: This CDR3 is also generated by other DNA sequences in the sample. For the CDR3, the DNA is TGTGCCAGCAGCGTAGATCCAGCCAACTATGGCTACACCTTC. Residues: CASSVDPANYGYTF. This chain links TRBV9 with TRBJ1-2; D is undetermined. V lost 0 bases, J lost 2 bases, and 8 bases lay in between. Per the germline V gene, CDR1 is SGDLS and CDR2 is YYNGEE. The length of the CDR3 is 14 residues.

In its sample, this clone was seen a few times. A much larger clonotype is one base distant, so this may be a read error. Other DNA sequences in this specimen translate into the identical CDR3. The chain links TRBV7-8 to TRBJ1-1; no firm D call. Germline-derived CDR1 and CDR2 are SGHVS and FQNEAQ. CDR3 size: 13 residues. With 1 base removed from V and 2 bases from J, the gap between germline ends came to 5 bases. The CDR3 loop is CASSLDRNTEAFF. CDR3 sequence (DNA): TGTGCCAGCAGCTTAGACAGAAACACTGAAGCTTTCTTT.

V and J are TRBV14 and TRBJ1-2, with D perhaps matching TRBD1 (5 bases). The ends were cut back, 0 bases at V and 7 bases at J, with 12 bases in the middle. Germline V gene sequence: CDR1 SGHDN, CDR2 FVKESK. This CDR3 has 14 amino acids. The CDR3 loop reads CASSQDPGGGGYTF. The CDR3, as DNA: TGTGCCAGCAGCCAAGATCCCGGGGGAGGTGGCTACACCTTC.

The chain employs TRBV7-8 and TRBJ1-2; weak D call: TRBD1 (5 bases). With 6 bases removed from V and 8 bases from J, the gap between germline ends came to 19 bases. This CDR3 has 14 residues. Germline assignment: CDR1 SGHVS and CDR2 FQNEAQ. In DNA form, the CDR3 reads TGTGCCAGCAGTGGGTCCAGGGAGCTGGACGGCTACACCTTC. Protein sequence: CASSGSRELDGYTF.

The chain has TRBV7-2 and TRBJ1-2, with 7 bases lining up with TRBD1. J gave up 12 bases and V 6 bases, and 13 bases lay outside the gene matches. This CDR3 has 13 residues. Per the germline V gene, CDR1 is SGHTA and CDR2 is FQGNSA. DNA for the CDR3: TGTGCCAGCAGTTTCGGACCTCAGGGGGTACACACCTTC. It translates to CASSFGPQGVHTF.

This clone was observed once. Other nucleotide sequences from this sample produce the same CDR3. This chain links TRBV6-5 with TRBJ2-2; D not certain. CDR1 is MNHEY, CDR2 SVGAGI, per germline. The ends were cut back, 2 bases at V and 7 bases at J, with 5 bases in the middle. The CDR3 runs to 12 residues. CDR3 residues: CASSYRGGELFF. The DNA of the CDR3 is TGTGCCAGCAGTTACAGAGGCGGGGAGCTGTTTTTT.

For this clone: The sample has other DNA sequences that encode this CDR3 too. The chain links TRBV9 to TRBJ1-1; maybe TRBD1 (5 bases). The V gene's germline CDR1 is SGDLS and CDR2 YYNGEE. This CDR3 comprises 14 residues. V lost 2 bases to trimming and J lost 1 base, with 9 bases between them. This CDR3 reads CASSVAGTNTEAFF. The DNA for the CDR3 is TGTGCCAGCAGCGTGGCAGGGACGAACACTGAAGCTTTCTTT.

V and J are TRBV4-3 and TRBJ2-7; D remains ambiguous. The CDR3 length is 14 residues. Trimming stripped 0 bases from V and 4 bases from J, with 10 bases between. Germline CDR1 LGHNA, CDR2 YSLEER. Here the CDR3 reads CASSQDLGQYEQYF. Here the CDR3 DNA reads TGCGCCAGCAGCCAAGATCTCGGGCAATACGAGCAGTACTTC.

This clone was counted a single time. This sequence joins TRBV5-5 and TRBJ1-2; a weak D match, TRBD1 (5 bases). The CDR3 runs to 13 residues. The V gene lost 3 bases and the J gene lost 8 bases, with 14 bases spanning the gap. Germline CDR1 reads SGHKS; CDR2 reads YYEKEE (reference sequence). The chain's CDR3 is CASSYSGLSGYTF. The CDR3 region has the DNA TGTGCCAGCAGCTACTCAGGGCTATCGGGCTACACCTTC.

V and J are TRBV10-3 and TRBJ2-3; TRBD1 might be the D (6 bases). CDR3 size: 15 residues. Trimming cost V 7 bases and J 6 bases, with 20 bases left between them. From germline, CDR1 is ENHRY and CDR2 SYGVKD. The CDR3 loop reads CAIMGKGERSDTQYF. The CDR3 nucleotides read TGTGCCATCATGGGGAAGGGGGAGAGGTCGGATACGCAGTATTTT.

The gene calls are TRBV4-1 and TRBJ2-7; TRBD1 matches 7 bases. Germline CDR1 is MGHRA and CDR2 is YSYEKL. The CDR3 spans 14 residues. The V and J ends lost 4 bases and 3 bases, in that order; junction bases with no gene match: 6. The CDR3 sequence is CASSRPGGRYEQYF. DNA for the CDR3: TGCGCCAGCAGCCGACCAGGGGGACGCTACGAGCAGTACTTC.

The J gene is TRBJ2-7, the V gene TRBV7-9; D gene ambiguous. Trimming took off 2 bases at V and 2 bases at J, with 16 bases between the two ends. The germline V gene has CDR1 SEHNR and CDR2 FQNEAQ (reference sequence). This CDR3 has 16 residues. CDR3 coding DNA: TGTGCCAGCAGCTTAACTCCGGTTGGGTACACCTACGAGCAGTACTTC. This sequence encodes CASSLTPVGYTYEQYF.

This chain uses TRBV14 with TRBJ2-5, with TRBD2 identical over 7 bases. Near its end, the DNA agrees better with TRBJ2-7, so the J call may be wrong. CDR3 length: 15 residues. Germline loops: CDR1 SGHDN, CDR2 FVKESK. In DNA form, the CDR3 reads TGTGCCAGCAGCCCCATAGGGAGGGGAAGGGACGAGCAGTACTTC. It is translated as CASSPIGRGRDEQYF.

Of note for this clone: Other DNA variants within this sample encode the same CDR3. The chain joins TRBV9 to TRBJ1-1, with D maybe TRBD1 (6 bases). CDR3 size: 14 residues. Germline CDR1 SGDLS, CDR2 YYNGEE. V shed 3 bases and J shed 1 base, with 10 bases lying between them. The CDR3 sequence is CASSATGGNTEAFF. The DNA of the CDR3 is TGTGCCAGCAGCGCGACAGGTGGGAACACTGAAGCTTTCTTT.

The chain has TRBV19 and TRBJ2-3; the D is unclear. Germline CDR1 and CDR2: LNHDA and SQIVND (reference sequence). The CDR3 covers 15 residues. V gave up 6 bases and J gave up 3 bases, with 16 bases separating them. The chain's CDR3 is CASSPRLVGTDTQYF. The CDR3 nucleotides are TGTGCCAGTAGCCCGAGGCTAGTTGGGACAGATACGCAGTATTTT.

The chain uses TRBV18 and TRBJ1-1; D uncertain. The CDR3 is 13 amino acids. V lost 0 bases and J 5 bases, leaving 7 bases between the germline ends. Germline V lookup: CDR1 KGHSH, CDR2 LQKENI. CDR3 region: CASSPPEWTEAFF. The DNA of the CDR3 is TGTGCCAGCTCACCACCAGAGTGGACTGAAGCTTTCTTT. Combining the CDR3 with reference TRBV18 and TRBJ1-1 gives the whole variable domain NAGVMQNPRHLVRRRGQEARLRCSPMKGHSHVYWYRQLPEEGLKFMVYLQKENIIDESGMPKERFSAEFPKEGPSILRIQQVVRGDSAAYFCASSPPEWTEAFFGQGTRLTVV.

The chain joins TRBV7-2 to TRBJ1-3, with 7 bases matching TRBD1. Looked up from germline, CDR1 is SGHTA and CDR2 is FQGNSA. This CDR3 region has 15 residues. The trim removed 5 bases at V and 0 bases at J, leaving 4 bases unmatched. The CDR3 region is CASSATGYSGNTIYF. DNA for the CDR3: TGTGCCAGCAGCGCGACAGGGTACTCTGGAAACACCATATATTTT.

This chain connects TRBV11-2 to TRBJ1-1; possibly TRBD1 for D (6 bases). CDR1 SGHAT and CDR2 FQNNGV come from the germline V gene. There are 18 residues in the CDR3. The V gene lost 0 bases and the J gene lost 4 bases, with 21 bases spanning the gap. CDR3 sequence reads: CASSLDNRGGAEGTEAFF. The CDR3 DNA follows: TGTGCCAGCAGCTTAGATAATAGAGGGGGGGCGGAGGGCACTGAAGCTTTCTTT.

V and J are TRBV6-6 and TRBJ1-5, with 8 nucleotides matching TRBD1. V gave up 8 bases and J gave up 4 bases; unmatched junction bases: 10. Germline V gene lookup returns CDR1 MNHNY and CDR2 SVGAGI (reference sequence). This CDR3 has 15 residues. Here the CDR3 reads CASRAGQGGNQPQHF. The CDR3 DNA follows: TGTGCCAGCCGTGCTGGACAGGGAGGAAATCAGCCCCAGCATTTT.